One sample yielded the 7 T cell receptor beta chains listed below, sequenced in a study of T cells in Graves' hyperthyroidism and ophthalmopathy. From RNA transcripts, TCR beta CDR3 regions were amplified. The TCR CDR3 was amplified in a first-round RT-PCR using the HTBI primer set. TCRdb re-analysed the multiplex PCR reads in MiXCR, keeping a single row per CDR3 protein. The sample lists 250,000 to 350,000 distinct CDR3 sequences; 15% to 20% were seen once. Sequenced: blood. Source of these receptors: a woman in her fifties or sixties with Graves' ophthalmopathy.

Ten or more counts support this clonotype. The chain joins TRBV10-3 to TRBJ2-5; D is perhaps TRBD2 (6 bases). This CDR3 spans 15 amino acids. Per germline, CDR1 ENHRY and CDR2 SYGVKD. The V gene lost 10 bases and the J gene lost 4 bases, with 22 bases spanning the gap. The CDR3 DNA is TGTGCCACCTGTTTAGGTGCGGGAAGTCTAGAGACCCAGTACTTC. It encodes CATCLGAGSLETQYF.

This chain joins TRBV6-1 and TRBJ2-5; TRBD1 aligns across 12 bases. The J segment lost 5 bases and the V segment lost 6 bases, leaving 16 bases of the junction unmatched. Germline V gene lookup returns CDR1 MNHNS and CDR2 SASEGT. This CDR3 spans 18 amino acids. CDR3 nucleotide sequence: TGTGCCAGCAGCACTAATCCGGGACAGGGGGCGCTACGGGAGACCCAGTACTTC. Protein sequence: CASSTNPGQGALRETQYF.

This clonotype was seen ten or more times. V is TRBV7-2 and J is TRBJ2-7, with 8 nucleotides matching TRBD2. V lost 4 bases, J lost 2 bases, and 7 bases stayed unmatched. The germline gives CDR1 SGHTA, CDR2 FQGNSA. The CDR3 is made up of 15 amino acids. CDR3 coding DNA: TGTGCCAGCAGCTCAAGCGGGAGTGAGACCTACGAGCAGTACTTC. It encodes CASSSSGSETYEQYF. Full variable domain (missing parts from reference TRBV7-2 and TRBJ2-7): GAGVSQSPSNKVTEKGKDVELRCDPISGHTALYWYRQSLGQGLEFLIYFQGNSAPDKSGLPSDRFSAERTGGSVSTLTIQRTQQEDSAVYLCASSSSGSETYEQYFGPGTRLTVT.

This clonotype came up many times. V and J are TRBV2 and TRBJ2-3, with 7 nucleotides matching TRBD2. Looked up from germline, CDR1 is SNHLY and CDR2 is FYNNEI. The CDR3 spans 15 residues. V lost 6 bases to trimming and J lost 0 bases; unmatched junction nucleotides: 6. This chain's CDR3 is CASRAGLLSTDTQYF. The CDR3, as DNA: TGTGCCAGCAGAGCGGGACTCCTAAGCACAGATACGCAGTATTTT. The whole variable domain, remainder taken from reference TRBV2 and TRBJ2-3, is EPEVTQTPSHQVTQMGQEVILRCVPISNHLYFYWYRQILGQKVEFLVSFYNNEISEKSEIFDDQFSVERPDGSNFTLKIRSTKLEDSAMYFCASRAGLLSTDTQYFGPGTRLTVL.

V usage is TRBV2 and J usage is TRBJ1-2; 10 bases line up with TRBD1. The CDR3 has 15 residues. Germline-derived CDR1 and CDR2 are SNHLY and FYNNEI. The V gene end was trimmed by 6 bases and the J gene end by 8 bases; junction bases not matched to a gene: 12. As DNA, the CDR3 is TGTGCCAGCAGGTTCAGTCGGGACAGGGGAGGCGGCTACACCTTC. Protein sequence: CASRFSRDRGGGYTF.

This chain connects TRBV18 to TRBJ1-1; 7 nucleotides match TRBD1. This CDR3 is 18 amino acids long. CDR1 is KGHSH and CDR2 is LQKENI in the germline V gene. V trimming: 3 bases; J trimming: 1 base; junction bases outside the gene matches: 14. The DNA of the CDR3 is TGTGCCAGCTCACCCTTCCTAAAAAAACAGGGGACGAACACTGAAGCTTTCTTT. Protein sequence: CASSPFLKKQGTNTEAFF.

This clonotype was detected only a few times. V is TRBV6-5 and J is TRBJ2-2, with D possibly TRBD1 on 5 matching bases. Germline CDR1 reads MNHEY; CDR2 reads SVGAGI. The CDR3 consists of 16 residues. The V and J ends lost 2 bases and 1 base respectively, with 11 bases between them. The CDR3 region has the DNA TGTGCCAGCAGTTACCGTCCAAGGGGGAACACCGGGGAGCTGTTTTTT. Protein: CASSYRPRGNTGELFF.